Listed here are 11 T cell receptor beta chains from one sample, sequenced in a study of metastatic and nonmetastatic thyroid tumors. TCRdb reprocessed the PCR reads via MiXCR. This sample has 9,900 or so clones, with roughly 30% found just once. Thyroid surgery took place with no prior treatment in any patient. Sequencing was performed on tumor tissue. The source is a female donor with papillary thyroid cancer or a benign thyroid nodule (not recorded which). Some clones in this sample may be carry-over from other donors' samples.

The chain uses TRBV3-1 and TRBJ2-3, with D possibly being TRBD2 (6 bases). From germline, CDR1 is LGHDT and CDR2 YNNKEL (reference sequence). V gave up 3 bases and J gave up 3 bases, with 13 bases separating them. The CDR3 extends over 15 amino acids. CDR3 nucleotides: TGTGCCAGCAGCCACCATGGGGGGTCAACAGATACGCAGTATTTT. Protein: CASSHHGGSTDTQYF.

This clone was observed a handful of times. One base away lies a much larger clone, so this may be a sequencing read error. The CDR3 region has the DNA TGTGCCAGCACCCCCCGGCGGGGTAAGCAGTACTTC. Translation: CASTPRRGKQYF. The genes are TRBV28 and TRBJ2-7, with D possibly matching TRBD2 (6 bases). CDR1 and CDR2 from the germline V gene are MDHEN and SYDVKM. The CDR3 has 12 amino acids. V lost 7 bases to trimming and J lost 8 bases, with 15 bases between them.

Judged by abundance, this clone is medium-sized. The genes are TRBV27 and TRBJ2-7; 8 nucleotides agree with TRBD1. The ends lost 5 bases at V and 3 bases at J; junction bases unmatched: 9. Germline loops: CDR1 MNHEY, CDR2 SMNVEV (reference sequence). The CDR3 runs to 15 residues. The CDR3 sequence: CASSLRGTGLYEQYF. The CDR3 DNA reads as TGTGCCAGCAGTCTAAGAGGGACAGGACTCTACGAGCAGTACTTC.

This clone was seen at least ten times. The V and J genes are TRBV18 and TRBJ2-7; 9 positions match TRBD1. The junction had 1 base not matched to a gene; V was cut back by 3 bases and J by 1 base. CDR1 KGHSH and CDR2 LQKENI come from the germline V gene. The length of the CDR3 is 14 residues. The CDR3 reads CASSPGQGSYEQYF. In DNA, the CDR3 is TGTGCCAGCTCACCGGGACAGGGATCCTACGAGCAGTACTTC.

This clone was seen more than once but under ten times. The chain uses TRBV6-1 and TRBJ1-3; possible D gene TRBD1, 6 bases. Trimming removed 6 bases at V and 0 bases at J, with 12 bases between. CDR3 length: 15 amino acids. The V gene's germline CDR1 is MNHNS and CDR2 SASEGT. The CDR3 nucleotides read TGTGCCAGCAGGGAACGGGACACCTCTGGAAACACCATATATTTT. Amino acids: CASRERDTSGNTIYF.

This chain connects TRBV7-2 to TRBJ2-7; D not resolved. Germline V lookup: CDR1 SGHTA, CDR2 FQGNSA. V was trimmed by 0 bases and J by 5 bases, leaving 11 bases between them. This CDR3 has 14 residues. The CDR3 is CASSLAAIDHEQYF. The CDR3 nucleotides read TGTGCCAGCAGCTTAGCAGCAATCGACCACGAGCAGTACTTC.

The J gene is TRBJ2-1, the V gene TRBV24-1, with 16 bases lining up with TRBD2. Germline V gives CDR1 KGHDR, CDR2 SFDVKD. The CDR3 runs to 20 residues. V lost 4 bases and J lost 0; bases outside the gene matches: 8. For the CDR3, the DNA is TGTGCCACCAGTGAGCAGGGACTAGCGGGAGGGTTTAGCTCCTACAATGAGCAGTTCTTC. Protein product: CATSEQGLAGGFSSYNEQFF.

This clone was observed at least ten times. V gene TRBV25-1 combines with J gene TRBJ2-1, with a weak D call TRBD1 (6 bases). Germline V gene sequence: CDR1 MGHDK, CDR2 SYGVNS. This CDR3 spans 16 amino acids. Trimming stripped 5 bases from V and 4 bases from J, with 18 bases between. The CDR3 region is CASSPVRGTLYNEQFF. The CDR3 DNA follows: TGTGCCAGCAGTCCAGTTAGGGGGACCTTATACAATGAGCAGTTCTTC.

This clone has only a few counts. The gene calls are TRBV5-1 and TRBJ1-2; 9 positions agree with TRBD1. In germline, CDR1 is SGHRS, CDR2 YFSETQ. There are 12 residues in the CDR3. V lost 4 bases to trimming and J lost 6 bases; unmatched junction nucleotides: 1. The chain's CDR3 is CASSRDRDGYTF. CDR3 bases: TGCGCCAGCAGCAGGGACAGGGATGGCTACACCTTC.

The chain carries TRBV6-1 and TRBJ1-1; possibly TRBD1 for D (6 bases). The V gene lost 6 bases and the J gene lost 0 bases, with 11 bases spanning the gap. The CDR3 loop spans 14 amino acids. Per germline, CDR1 MNHNS and CDR2 SASEGT. In DNA, the CDR3 is TGTGCCAGCAGCCCGACAGGAGTGAACACTGAAGCTTTCTTT. As protein: CASSPTGVNTEAFF.

A note on this clone: Distinct nucleotide sequences in the sample also encode this CDR3. The chain has TRBV20-1 and TRBJ1-5, with no clear D. The CDR3 extends over 13 amino acids. V gave up 5 bases and J gave up 2 bases, with 10 bases separating them. Germline-derived CDR1 and CDR2 are DFQATT and SNEGSKA (reference sequence). The CDR3 reads CSAPDGGNQPQHF. CDR3 DNA: TGCAGTGCTCCAGACGGGGGCAATCAGCCCCAGCATTTT.